Sequencing of this TCR beta chain was carried out in a study of T cell changes during pregnancy in multiple sclerosis (dated by TCRdb to between 2019 and 2020). Describing the broader study: The study examined how the T cell repertoire changed over the course of pregnancy in women with multiple sclerosis.

As encoded in the germline V gene, CDR1 is SQVTM while CDR2 is ANQGSEA. V lost 4 bases and J lost 6 bases, and the count of bases not matched to a germline gene is 6. The CDR3 runs 14 residues from the cysteine to the phenylalanine. Of the read, only the CDR3 DNA is kept; its 42 bases are in frame from base 1. In regard to this clone: Its cognate antigen has yet to be identified. No base quality values were provided; no much bigger clone lies one nucleotide off.

Receptor libraries were prepared by the immunoSEQ multiplex PCR assay. TCRdb's version of the immuneACCESS table is confined to in-frame rearrangements and falls short of the full clone set. An unresolved V gene accounts for under half of the shortfall where checked; the remainder is of unknown origin. This sample lists about 64,000 clones; about 96% were detected once. The top ten clonotypes cover 2% to 3% of the sample. The chain joins TRBV29-1 to TRBJ2-7, with TRBD2 identical over 13 junction bases. The receptor was isolated from a female donor with multiple sclerosis, enrolled in a pregnancy study. Sequenced here: CD8+ T cells from peripheral blood mononuclear cells, sampled after pregnancy. Here is the DNA: TGCAGCGTTGGGGAGGGACTAGCGGGACCCGAGCAGTACTTC. Its translation reads: CSVGEGLAGPEQYF.